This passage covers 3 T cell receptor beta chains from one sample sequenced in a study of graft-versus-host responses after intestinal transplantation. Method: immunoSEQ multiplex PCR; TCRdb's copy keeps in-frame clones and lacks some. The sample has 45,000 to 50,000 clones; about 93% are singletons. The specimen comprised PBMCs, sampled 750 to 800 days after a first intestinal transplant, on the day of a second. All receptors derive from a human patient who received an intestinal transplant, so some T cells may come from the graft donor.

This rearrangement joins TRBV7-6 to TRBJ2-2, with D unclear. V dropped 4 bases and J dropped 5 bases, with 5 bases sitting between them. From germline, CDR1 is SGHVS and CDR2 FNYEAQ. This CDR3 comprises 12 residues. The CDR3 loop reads CASSWGTGELFF. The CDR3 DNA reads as TGTGCCAGCAGCTGGGGAACCGGGGAGCTGTTTTTT.

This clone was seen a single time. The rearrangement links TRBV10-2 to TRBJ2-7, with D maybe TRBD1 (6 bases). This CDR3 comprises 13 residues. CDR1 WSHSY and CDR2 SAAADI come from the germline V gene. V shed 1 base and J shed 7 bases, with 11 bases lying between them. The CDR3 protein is CASSELGAREQYF. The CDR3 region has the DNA TGCGCCAGCAGTGAGTTGGGGGCACGTGAGCAGTACTTC.

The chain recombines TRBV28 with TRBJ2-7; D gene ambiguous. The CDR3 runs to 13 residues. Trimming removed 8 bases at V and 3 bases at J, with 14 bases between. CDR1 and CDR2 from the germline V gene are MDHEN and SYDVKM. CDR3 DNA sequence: TGTGCCAGCCTGAAAGATCCCTACTACGAGCAGTACTTC. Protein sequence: CASLKDPYYEQYF.